The sequence of this T cell receptor (beta chain) was determined in a study of Graves' ophthalmopathy and Graves' hyperthyroidism. Exclusion covered patients with other autoimmune diseases or uncontrolled infections (as well as pregnancy or lactation). As the template, RNA transcripts were used to amplify TCR beta CDR3 regions. The first round was an RT-PCR with HTBI primers, and the second round was a multiplex PCR. One entry per CDR3 protein results from TCRdb running MiXCR on the multiplex PCR reads. The profile shows around 1,200,000 distinct CDR3 sequences, 36% of them singletons. Germline V gene data show CDR1 as SGHTA and CDR2 as FQGNSA. The CDR3 runs to 17 residues. V shed 5 bases, J shed 11 bases, and the junction held 17 bases outside the gene matches.

V is TRBV7-2 and J is TRBJ1-4, with TRBD1 identical over 10 bases. This receptor was identified in an adult man with Graves' hyperthyroidism. Sequences were obtained from peripheral blood or thyroid tissue (not recorded which). This chain's CDR3 is CASSPGHPRQGAWKLFF. CDR3 bases: TGTGCCAGCAGCCCGGGCCACCCGCGACAGGGGGCTTGGAAACTGTTTTTT.